The entry that follows covers one T cell receptor (beta chain) sequence. Trimming removed 2 bases at V and 6 bases at J, with 8 bases between. The germline CDR1 and CDR2 sequences are SGHTA and FQGNSA. This CDR3 spans 13 amino acids. This sample is drawn from a study of OX40 agonist ivuxolimab in advanced cancers. About the study: Every 2 weeks, ivuxolimab was infused into the patients intravenously at between 0.01 and 10 mg/kg.

The protocol was immunoSEQ multiplex PCR, while the TCRdb copy is restricted to in-frame clones and leaves out a portion. The sample records about 44,000 clones, about 93% being singletons. The receptor was isolated from an adult with an advanced solid tumor such as melanoma, head and neck, liver or kidney cancer. This chain joins TRBV7-2 and TRBJ2-1; D remains unclear. The material was CD4+ or CD8+ T cells sorted from blood, obtained in a trial of the OX40 agonist ivuxolimab. CDR3 DNA sequence: TGTGCCAGCAGCTTACTCTTTACCAATGAGCAGTTCTTC. This translates into CASSLLFTNEQFF.